This T cell receptor (beta chain) is drawn from a study of blood T cell repertoires in COVID-19. Study-level background: The United States, Italy and Spain supplied acute and convalescent COVID-19 samples.

Per the original data handling: Amplification from reference gene primers served as the basis for estimated nucleated cell counts. Using immunoSEQ multiplex PCR, the repertoire was profiled, and TCRdb retains in-frame clones only, with some absent. The V and J calls and clone size were taken over from that table, and D and trimming were inferred from the DNA. The table has fewer than 450,000 clones, about nine tenths seen once. The V end lost 5 bases, the J end lost 4 bases, and 11 bases lay between the germline ends. The CDR3 runs 13 residues. Germline lookup yields CDR1 KGHSH and CDR2 LQKENI. This rearrangement joins TRBV18 to TRBJ1-2; a weak D match, TRBD1 (5 bases). The TCR comes from a woman in her forties or fifties with COVID-19, enrolled during active disease. The sample comprised peripheral blood. The CDR3 sequence is CASSEGATYGYTF. The CDR3 region has the DNA TGTGCCAGCTCAGAAGGGGCGACCTATGGCTACACCTTC.